The clone carrying this T cell receptor (beta chain) was recorded a few times. Its antigen is currently unknown. The CDR3 spans 15 residues. Trimming took off 6 bases at V and 9 bases at J, with 23 bases between the two ends. Germline lookup yields CDR1 MNHEY and CDR2 SMNVEV (reference sequence). Carrying unique molecular identifiers, the cDNA also gained a universal primer site through template switching. From the 5' RACE reads, TCRdb called clonotypes with MiXCR, one entry per CDR3 protein. The profile shows a few hundred thousand distinct CDR3 sequences, 12% of them singletons. This entry comes from a study of identical twins. Regarding the study as a whole: Carriage of fewer insertions was seen in abundant cord blood beta clonotypes, whereas memory repertoires showed none. Where out-of-frame alpha sequences were twin-shared, they showed excess low generation probability.

These data were also filed under a second study, of yellow fever vaccine responses in identical twins. That investigation notes: Twins' vaccine T cell responses reportedly seemed partly convergent and partly personalized.

The specimen was CD8+ T cells sorted from blood. The chain has TRBV27 and TRBJ1-1; D gene uncertain. The origin of this receptor is a woman between 18 and 29 years old in good health. The CDR3 DNA is TGTGCCAGCAGGAACGTGGTGCGGGCGCGGGAAAAAGCTTTCTTT. Its protein is CASRNVVRAREKAFF.